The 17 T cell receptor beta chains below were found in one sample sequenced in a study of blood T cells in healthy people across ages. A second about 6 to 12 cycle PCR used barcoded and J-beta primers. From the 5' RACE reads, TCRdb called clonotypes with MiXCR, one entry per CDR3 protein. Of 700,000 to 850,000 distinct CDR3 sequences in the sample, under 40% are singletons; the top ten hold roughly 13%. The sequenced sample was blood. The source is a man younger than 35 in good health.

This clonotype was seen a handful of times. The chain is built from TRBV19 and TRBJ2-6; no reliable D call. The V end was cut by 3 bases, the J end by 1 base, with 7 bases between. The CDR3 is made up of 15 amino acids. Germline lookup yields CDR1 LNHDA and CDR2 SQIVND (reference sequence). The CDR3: CASSILGSGANVLTF. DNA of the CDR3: TGTGCCAGTAGTATTCTCGGTTCTGGGGCCAACGTCCTGACTTTC.

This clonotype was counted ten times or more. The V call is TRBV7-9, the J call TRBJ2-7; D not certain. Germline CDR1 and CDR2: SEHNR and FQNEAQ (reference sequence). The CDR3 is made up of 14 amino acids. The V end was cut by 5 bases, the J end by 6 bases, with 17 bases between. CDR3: CASSRIRLSGEQYF. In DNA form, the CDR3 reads TGTGCCAGCAGCCGAATTCGGTTGTCGGGCGAGCAGTACTTC.

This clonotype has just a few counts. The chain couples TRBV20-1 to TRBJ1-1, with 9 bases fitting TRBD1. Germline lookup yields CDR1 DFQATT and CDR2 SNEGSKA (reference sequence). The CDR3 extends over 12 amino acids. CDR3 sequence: CSGQGMHTEAFF. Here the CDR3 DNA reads TGCAGCGGACAGGGGATGCACACTGAAGCTTTCTTT.

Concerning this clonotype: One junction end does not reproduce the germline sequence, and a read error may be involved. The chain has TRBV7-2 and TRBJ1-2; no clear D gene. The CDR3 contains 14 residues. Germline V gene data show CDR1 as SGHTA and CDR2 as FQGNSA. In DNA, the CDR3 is TGTGCCAGCAGCTTAGCGATGCAGGACTATGGCCACACCTTC. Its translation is CASSLAMQDYGHTF.

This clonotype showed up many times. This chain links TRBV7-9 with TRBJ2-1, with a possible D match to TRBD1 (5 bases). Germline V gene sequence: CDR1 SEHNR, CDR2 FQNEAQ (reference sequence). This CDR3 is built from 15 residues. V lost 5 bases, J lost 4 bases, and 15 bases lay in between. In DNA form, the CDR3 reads TGTGCCAGCAGCCCGACAGCCGCGTATTACAATGAGCAGTTCTTC. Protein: CASSPTAAYYNEQFF. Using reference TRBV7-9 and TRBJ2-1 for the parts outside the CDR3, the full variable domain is DTGVSQNPRHKITKRGQNVTFRCDPISEHNRLYWYRQTLGQGPEFLTYFQNEAQLEKSRLLSDRFSAERPKGSFSTLEIQRTEQGDSAMYLCASSPTAAYYNEQFFGPGTRLTVL.

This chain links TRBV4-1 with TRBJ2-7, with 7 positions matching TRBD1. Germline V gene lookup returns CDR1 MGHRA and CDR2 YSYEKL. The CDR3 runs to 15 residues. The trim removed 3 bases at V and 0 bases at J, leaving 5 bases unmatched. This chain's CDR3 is CASSHTRDSSYEQYF. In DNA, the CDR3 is TGCGCCAGCAGCCACACCCGGGACAGCTCCTACGAGCAGTACTTC.

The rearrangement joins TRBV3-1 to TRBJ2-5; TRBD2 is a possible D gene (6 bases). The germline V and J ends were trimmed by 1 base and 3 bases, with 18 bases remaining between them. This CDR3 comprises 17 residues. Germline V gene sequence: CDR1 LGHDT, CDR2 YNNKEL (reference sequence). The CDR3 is CASSQAGNRREKETQYF. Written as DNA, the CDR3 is TGTGCCAGCAGCCAAGCCGGGAACAGACGGGAGAAAGAGACCCAGTACTTC.

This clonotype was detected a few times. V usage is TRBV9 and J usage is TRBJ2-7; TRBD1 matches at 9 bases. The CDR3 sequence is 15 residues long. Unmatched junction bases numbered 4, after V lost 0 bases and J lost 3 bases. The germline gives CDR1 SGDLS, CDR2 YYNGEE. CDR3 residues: CASSVASGQGYEQYF. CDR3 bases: TGTGCCAGCAGCGTAGCCTCGGGACAGGGCTACGAGCAGTACTTC.

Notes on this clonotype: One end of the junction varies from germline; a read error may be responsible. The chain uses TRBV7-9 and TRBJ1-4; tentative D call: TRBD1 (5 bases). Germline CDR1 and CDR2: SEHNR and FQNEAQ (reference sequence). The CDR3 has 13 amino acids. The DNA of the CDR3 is TGTTCCAGCAGCTTTGGGGGTGGCGAAAAACTGTTTTTT. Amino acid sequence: CSSSFGGGEKLFF.

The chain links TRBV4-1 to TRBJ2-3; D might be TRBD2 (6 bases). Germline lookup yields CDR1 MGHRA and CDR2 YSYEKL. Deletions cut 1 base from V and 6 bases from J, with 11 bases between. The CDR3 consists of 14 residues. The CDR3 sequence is CASSQVKSGDTQYF. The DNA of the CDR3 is TGCGCCAGCAGCCAAGTTAAGAGCGGGGATACGCAGTATTTT.

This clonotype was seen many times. The chain's CDR3 is CASSLLDEQFF. The CDR3 DNA reads as TGTGCCAGCAGTTTACTCGATGAGCAGTTCTTC. The V gene is TRBV7-9, the J gene TRBJ2-1; unclear D gene. The CDR3 is 11 amino acids. Trimming took off 6 bases at V and 8 bases at J, with 8 bases between the two ends. Per the germline V gene, CDR1 is SEHNR and CDR2 is FQNEAQ (reference sequence). The full variable domain, with the rest looked up from reference TRBV7-9 and TRBJ2-1, is DTGVSQNPRHKITKRGQNVTFRCDPISEHNRLYWYRQTLGQGPEFLTYFQNEAQLEKSRLLSDRFSAERPKGSFSTLEIQRTEQGDSAMYLCASSLLDEQFFGPGTRLTVL.

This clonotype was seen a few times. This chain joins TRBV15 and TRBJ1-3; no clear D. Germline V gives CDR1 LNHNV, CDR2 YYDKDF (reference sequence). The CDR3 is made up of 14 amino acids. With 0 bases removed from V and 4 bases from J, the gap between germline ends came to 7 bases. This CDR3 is CATSRDHFGNTIYF. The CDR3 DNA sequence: TGTGCCACCAGCAGAGACCATTTCGGAAACACCATATATTTT.

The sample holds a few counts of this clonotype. DNA of the CDR3: TGTGCCAGCAGCGCCCTGTCCGGCCCTAGCACAGATACGCAGTATTTT. It specifies CASSALSGPSTDTQYF. This rearrangement joins TRBV9 to TRBJ2-3; D gene ambiguous. The CDR3 is 16 residues long. The V gene lost 3 bases and the J gene lost 0 bases, with 14 bases spanning the gap. Germline CDR1 is SGDLS and CDR2 is YYNGEE.

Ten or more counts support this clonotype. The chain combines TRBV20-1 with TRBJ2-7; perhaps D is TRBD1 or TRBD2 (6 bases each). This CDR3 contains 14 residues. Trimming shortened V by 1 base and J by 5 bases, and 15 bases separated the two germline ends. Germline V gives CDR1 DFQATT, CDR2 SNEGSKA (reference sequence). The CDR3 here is CSARVPGASDEQYF. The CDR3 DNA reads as TGCAGTGCTAGAGTGCCGGGGGCCTCGGACGAGCAGTACTTC.

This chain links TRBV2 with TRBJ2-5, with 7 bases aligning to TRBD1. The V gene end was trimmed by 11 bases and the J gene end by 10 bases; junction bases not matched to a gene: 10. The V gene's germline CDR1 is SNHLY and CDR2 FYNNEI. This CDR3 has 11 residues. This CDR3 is CAGYIRDSQYF. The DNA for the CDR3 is TGTGCCGGCTACATTCGGGACAGCCAGTACTTC.

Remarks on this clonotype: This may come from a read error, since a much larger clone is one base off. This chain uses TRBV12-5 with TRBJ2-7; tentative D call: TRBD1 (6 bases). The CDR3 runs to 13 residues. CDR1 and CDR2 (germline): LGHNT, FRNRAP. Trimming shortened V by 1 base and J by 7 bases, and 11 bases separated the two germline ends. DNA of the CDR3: TGTGCTAGTGGTTTGGACAGGGTCAATGAGCAGTACTTC. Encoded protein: CASGLDRVNEQYF. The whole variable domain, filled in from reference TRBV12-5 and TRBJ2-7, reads DARVTQTPRHKVTEMGQEVTMRCQPILGHNTVFWYRQTMMQGLELLAYFRNRAPLDDSGMPKDRFSAEMPDATLATLKIQPSEPRDSAVYFCASGLDRVNEQYFGPGTRLTVT.

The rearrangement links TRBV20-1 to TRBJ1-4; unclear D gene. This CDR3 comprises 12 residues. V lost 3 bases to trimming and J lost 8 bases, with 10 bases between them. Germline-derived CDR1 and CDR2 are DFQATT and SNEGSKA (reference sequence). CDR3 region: CSASPGSEKLFF. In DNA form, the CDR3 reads TGCAGTGCTAGCCCGGGCAGCGAAAAACTGTTTTTT.